This T cell receptor beta chain was captured by sequencing in a study of shared clonotypes between healthy human individuals. General study results and limits: Relative to memory subsets, naive subsets generally showed larger estimated richness. Large depth notwithstanding, sorted-subset sequencing proved incomplete by rarefaction.

There are 13 residues in the CDR3. Germline CDR1 is MNHEY and CDR2 is SMNVEV (reference sequence). Trimming left V 3 bases short and J 9 bases short, with 9 bases between. On this clone: What it binds is not known.

Selected positively for CCR7 and CD45RO-negative, naive CD8 cells excluded terminally differentiated effector memory CD45RA+ cells. TCRdb's table, derived via immunoSEQ multiplex PCR, lists solely in-frame clones and lacks some. The sample holds about 2,200,000 clones; more than 85% are singletons and the top ten take more than 1.5%. This chain joins TRBV27 and TRBJ1-6; D is unclear. The source material was naive CD8+ T cells from PBMCs. The sequence was obtained from a man between 18 and 35 years old in good health. Some clones in this sample may be carry-over from other donors' samples. The CDR3, as DNA: TGTGCCAGCAGTTTGGGCAGGATTTCACCCCTCCACTTT. This sequence encodes CASSLGRISPLHF.